This TCR beta chain comes out of a study of T cell responses to AZD1222 COVID-19 vaccine. Assay used: immunoSEQ multiplex PCR; TCRdb lists only in-frame clones, some missing. The data hold roughly 140,000 clones, with 90% observed a single time. Between the trimmed V and J ends, which lost 0 bases and 4 bases, there was a span of 15 bases. CDR3 length: 17 amino acids. Germline assignment: CDR1 MNHNS and CDR2 SASEGT. The sample was peripheral blood, taken on day 0 of AZD1222 vaccination. The TCR comes from an adult in good health. The chain carries TRBV6-1 and TRBJ1-4; D call uncertain. CDR3 bases: TGTGCCAGCAGTGAAGCGATCGGACCAGGTTATAATGAAAAACTGTTTTTT. Its protein product is CASSEAIGPGYNEKLFF.